The 13 T cell receptor beta chains reported below all come from one sample, sequenced in a study of spatial heterogeneity in lung cancer. No antigen has been identified for these receptors. Study-wide points: Within tumors, counts of expanded alpha and beta TCRs tracked tumor mutation counts.

The time point denotes: sample taken at primary tumor resection. TCRdb reprocessed the 5' RACE reads with MiXCR, giving one entry per CDR3 protein. The sample lists 5,000 or so distinct CDR3 sequences; less than 30% were seen once. The sample here was lung tumor tissue, taken at surgery. These receptors were taken from a female donor with early-stage non-small cell lung cancer.

This clonotype was counted at least ten times. The gene calls are TRBV7-2 and TRBJ1-5, with a weak D call TRBD1 (6 bases). CDR3 length: 15 residues. Germline lookup yields CDR1 SGHTA and CDR2 FQGNSA. Trimming pared 1 base from V and 5 bases from J, leaving 12 bases between. For the CDR3, the DNA is TGTGCCAGCAGCTTAGAGATAGGACAGTATCAGCCCCAGCATTTT. Its translation is CASSLEIGQYQPQHF.

The count of this clonotype is one. This sequence joins TRBV5-6 and TRBJ2-1, with D possibly called TRBD1 or TRBD2 (5 bases each). The V end was cut by 0 bases, the J end by 6 bases, with 13 bases between. The length of the CDR3 is 15 residues. Germline CDR1 and CDR2: SGHDT and YYEEEE. The CDR3 loop is CASSLVGGTVNEQFF. The CDR3 region has the DNA TGTGCCAGCAGCTTGGTTGGGGGAACGGTCAATGAGCAGTTCTTC.

This clonotype qualifies as large. Written as DNA, the CDR3 is TGTGCCAGCAGCGTAGATCCTAGCGGGGGGGCCGGCACAGATACGCAGTATTTT. Translation gives CASSVDPSGGAGTDTQYF. J is TRBJ2-3 and V is TRBV9, with 12 bases matching TRBD2. The CDR3 totals 18 residues. Germline CDR1 is SGDLS and CDR2 is YYNGEE. V dropped 0 bases and J dropped 1; count of bases not matched to a gene: 6.

There are many counts of this clonotype. V usage is TRBV5-1 and J usage is TRBJ2-7; TRBD1 matches 8 bases. The CDR3 contains 15 residues. V shed 4 bases, J shed 5 bases, and the junction held 11 bases outside the gene matches. Looked up from germline, CDR1 is SGHRS and CDR2 is YFSETQ. The CDR3 spells CASSPGPGQENEQYF. In DNA, the CDR3 is TGCGCCAGCAGCCCGGGCCCGGGACAGGAGAACGAGCAGTACTTC.

This clonotype has at least ten counts. V and J are TRBV11-1 and TRBJ2-7; 10 bases match TRBD1. In germline, CDR1 is SGHAT, CDR2 FQDESV (reference sequence). The ends lost 1 base at V and 3 bases at J; junction bases unmatched: 3. The CDR3 sequence is 15 residues long. The CDR3 DNA is TGTGCCAGCAGCTTAGGACAGGGGGCCCACTACGAGCAGTACTTC. This sequence encodes CASSLGQGAHYEQYF.

The chain recombines TRBV10-3 with TRBJ2-7; D is uncertain. Germline CDR1 reads ENHRY; CDR2 reads SYGVKD. This CDR3 is built from 11 residues. The germline V and J ends were trimmed by 4 bases and 6 bases, with 7 bases remaining between them. The CDR3 bases are TGTGCCATCAGTGGGACGGGCGAGCAGTACTTC. It translates to CAISGTGEQYF.

The rearrangement joins TRBV29-1 to TRBJ2-7; 10 nucleotides line up with TRBD1. The CDR3 runs to 14 residues. V lost 1 base to trimming and J lost 5 bases; unmatched junction nucleotides: 5. Germline CDR1 and CDR2: SQVTM and ANQGSEA. CDR3 bases: TGCAGCGTTGAAGCGTGGGACAGGGGCCACGAGCAGTACTTC. This translates into CSVEAWDRGHEQYF.

The chain carries TRBV2 and TRBJ2-7; 11 positions agree with TRBD2. In germline, CDR1 is SNHLY, CDR2 FYNNEI. The trim removed 5 bases at V and 5 bases at J, leaving 11 bases unmatched. The CDR3 has 16 amino acids. CDR3 nucleotides: TGTGCCAGCAGTCCCGTCTCGGCTAGCGGGGGGAACGAGCAGTACTTC. As protein: CASSPVSASGGNEQYF.

This clonotype ranks as medium-sized. V usage is TRBV19 and J usage is TRBJ2-1; a possible D gene is TRBD2 (5 bases). The V gene lost 8 bases and the J gene lost 7 bases, with 12 bases spanning the gap. Germline-derived CDR1 and CDR2 are LNHDA and SQIVND (reference sequence). The CDR3 is made up of 12 amino acids. CDR3 in amino acids: CASGDRGNEQFF. In nucleotides, the CDR3 is TGTGCCAGTGGTGACCGGGGTAATGAGCAGTTCTTC.

The chain uses TRBV18 and TRBJ2-1; a possible D gene is TRBD2 (7 bases). The germline gives CDR1 KGHSH, CDR2 LQKENI. The CDR3 length is 15 residues. V dropped 6 bases and J dropped 8 bases, with 20 bases sitting between them. The CDR3 DNA follows: TGTGCCAGCTCCACCCAAGGGGGGGGCCGCGATGAGCAGTTCTTC. The encoded protein is CASSTQGGGRDEQFF.

This clonotype is medium-sized. The rearrangement joins TRBV27 to TRBJ1-2, with a tentative D call TRBD1 (5 bases). The CDR3 sequence is 14 residues long. V lost 5 bases and J 4 bases, leaving 14 bases between the germline ends. Germline loops: CDR1 MNHEY, CDR2 SMNVEV (reference sequence). DNA for the CDR3: TGTGCCAGCAGTCCCTTCGGGGGTGGCTATGGCTACACCTTC. Encoded protein: CASSPFGGGYGYTF.

This clonotype ranks as medium-sized. The chain uses TRBV19 and TRBJ2-2; 7 positions agree with TRBD1. Germline V gives CDR1 LNHDA, CDR2 SQIVND (reference sequence). V lost 5 bases to trimming and J lost 6 bases; unmatched junction nucleotides: 3. The CDR3 is 13 residues long. CDR3 bases: TGTGCCAGTAGTTTTGGACAGGCCGGGGAGCTGTTTTTT. Amino acids: CASSFGQAGELFF.

This clonotype is medium-sized (0.01 to 0.1%). This chain links TRBV24-1 with TRBJ2-1, with D possibly being TRBD1 (6 bases). The CDR3 spans 16 residues. Trimming cost V 3 bases and J 2 bases, with 13 bases left between them. Germline V gene lookup returns CDR1 KGHDR and CDR2 SFDVKD. The chain's CDR3 is CATSDPDSTAYNEQFF. The CDR3, as DNA: TGTGCCACCAGTGATCCGGACAGTACAGCCTACAATGAGCAGTTCTTC.